Listed below are T cell receptor beta chains from one sample, sequenced in a study of blood T cell repertoires in COVID-19. Clones were sequenced by immunoSEQ multiplex PCR, and TCRdb holds only the in-frame ones, with some missing. Of a few hundred thousand clones in the sample, about 80% are singletons; the top ten hold 8.9%. The sample comprised peripheral blood. The source of these receptors is an elderly man with acute or convalescent COVID-19. Each CDR3 is given without its conserved first and last residue. Fields, in order: J gene, V gene, D gene, CDR3 protein. The D gene is left open where the match is weak.

j_call: TRBJ1-3; v_call: TRBV3-1/TRBV3-2; d_call: .; cdr3_aa: ASSRLQGFSGNTIY
j_call: TRBJ2-7; v_call: TRBV4-1; d_call: TRBD1; cdr3_aa: ASSPPGPQGRYEQY
j_call: TRBJ2-3; v_call: TRBV5-6; d_call: TRBD1; cdr3_aa: ASSGDRGLTDTQY
j_call: TRBJ2-1; v_call: TRBV5-1; d_call: TRBD2; cdr3_aa: ASSETSGYNEQF
j_call: TRBJ2-2; v_call: TRBV3-1/TRBV3-2; d_call: TRBD2; cdr3_aa: ASSQLGSGGGAGELF
j_call: TRBJ2-7; v_call: TRBV18; d_call: TRBD1; cdr3_aa: ASSPDRVEQY
j_call: TRBJ2-1; v_call: TRBV5-1; d_call: .; cdr3_aa: ASSPIPDRRGEQF
j_call: TRBJ2-3; v_call: TRBV24-1; d_call: TRBD1; cdr3_aa: ATSDLQGKGTDTQY
j_call: TRBJ1-2; v_call: TRBV5-1; d_call: .; cdr3_aa: ASSLPDRSTYGYT
j_call: TRBJ1-1; v_call: TRBV9; d_call: .; cdr3_aa: ASSPDSLITEAF
j_call: TRBJ2-7; v_call: TRBV5-4; d_call: .; cdr3_aa: ASSSKGGDPSSYEQY
j_call: TRBJ1-5; v_call: TRBV9; d_call: TRBD1; cdr3_aa: ASSASTGINQPQH
j_call: TRBJ1-5; v_call: TRBV5-5; d_call: .; cdr3_aa: ASSLAQGPYSNQPQH
j_call: TRBJ1-2; v_call: TRBV7-9; d_call: .; cdr3_aa: ASSLEGRAYGYT
j_call: TRBJ1-6; v_call: TRBV3-1/TRBV3-2; d_call: .; cdr3_aa: ASSQWGAGASRSPLH
j_call: TRBJ2-7; v_call: TRBV24-1; d_call: TRBD2; cdr3_aa: ATGGRTHEQY
j_call: TRBJ2-1; v_call: TRBV5-5; d_call: TRBD1; cdr3_aa: ASSPTGSSYNEQF
j_call: TRBJ1-4; v_call: TRBV21-1; d_call: .; cdr3_aa: ASSKATLWYATNEKLF
j_call: TRBJ1-1; v_call: TRBV14; d_call: .; cdr3_aa: ASSQDRSLIRAF
j_call: TRBJ2-1; v_call: TRBV4-1; d_call: TRBD2; cdr3_aa: ASSQDRSGGAYNEQF
j_call: TRBJ2-7; v_call: TRBV3-1/TRBV3-2; d_call: .; cdr3_aa: ASSQAGVPYEQY
j_call: TRBJ2-3; v_call: TRBV5-1; d_call: TRBD2; cdr3_aa: ASSFTGTRFTDTQY
j_call: TRBJ2-2; v_call: TRBV7-9; d_call: .; cdr3_aa: ASSSFRSGIKVELF
j_call: TRBJ2-1; v_call: TRBV6-6; d_call: TRBD1; cdr3_aa: ASSRKGQGIYNEQF
j_call: TRBJ2-2; v_call: TRBV7-8; d_call: .; cdr3_aa: ASSLGWKGRAAGELF
j_call: TRBJ1-2; v_call: TRBV28; d_call: .; cdr3_aa: ASSLGRGGGYT
j_call: TRBJ1-1; v_call: TRBV5-1; d_call: .; cdr3_aa: ASSLAGRAEAF
j_call: TRBJ2-3; v_call: TRBV2; d_call: .; cdr3_aa: ASSDNRGTDTQY
j_call: TRBJ1-3; v_call: TRBV4-1; d_call: .; cdr3_aa: ASSQDPGFSGNTIY
j_call: TRBJ1-1; v_call: TRBV5-4; d_call: TRBD1; cdr3_aa: ASSLAGTGGTEAF
j_call: TRBJ2-3; v_call: TRBV24-1; d_call: TRBD2; cdr3_aa: ATSVGGRTTDTQY
j_call: TRBJ2-1; v_call: TRBV19; d_call: TRBD1; cdr3_aa: ASRNTGENEQF
j_call: TRBJ1-6; v_call: TRBV5-1; d_call: TRBD1; cdr3_aa: ASSSRTGDNSPLH
j_call: TRBJ2-2; v_call: TRBV30; d_call: TRBD1; cdr3_aa: AWGRDRGRPNTGELF
j_call: TRBJ1-6; v_call: TRBV2; d_call: TRBD1; cdr3_aa: ASRETGGSSPLH
j_call: TRBJ2-1; v_call: TRBV20-1; d_call: TRBD1; cdr3_aa: SASRDRGDNEQF
j_call: TRBJ2-2; v_call: TRBV7-3; d_call: TRBD2; cdr3_aa: ASSSRAGVGELF
j_call: TRBJ2-4; v_call: TRBV4-1; d_call: .; cdr3_aa: ASSQALPPYGIQY
j_call: TRBJ2-7; v_call: TRBV5-4; d_call: TRBD2; cdr3_aa: ASSLGGTSRYEQY
j_call: TRBJ1-4; v_call: TRBV19; d_call: TRBD1; cdr3_aa: ASSIGDRVNEKLF
j_call: TRBJ2-1; v_call: TRBV19; d_call: TRBD2; cdr3_aa: ASSPVGLAGLQSSYNEQF
j_call: TRBJ2-6; v_call: TRBV19; d_call: .; cdr3_aa: ASSQGAGANVLT
j_call: TRBJ1-1; v_call: TRBV5-6; d_call: .; cdr3_aa: ASSEGHPNTEAF
j_call: TRBJ1-2; v_call: TRBV18; d_call: TRBD1; cdr3_aa: ASSPASGTGRSYT
j_call: TRBJ1-2; v_call: TRBV25-1; d_call: .; cdr3_aa: ASSEPTTNYGYT
j_call: TRBJ2-3; v_call: TRBV24-1; d_call: TRBD2; cdr3_aa: ATRGRGDADTQY
j_call: TRBJ1-3; v_call: TRBV19; d_call: .; cdr3_aa: ASSIGREVRNTIY
j_call: TRBJ1-2; v_call: TRBV5-5; d_call: .; cdr3_aa: ASSLLGGGYT
j_call: TRBJ1-1; v_call: TRBV4-2; d_call: .; cdr3_aa: ASSQVKQHTEAF
j_call: TRBJ2-7; v_call: TRBV5-1; d_call: .; cdr3_aa: ASSLARPEGYEQY
j_call: TRBJ2-3; v_call: TRBV27; d_call: .; cdr3_aa: ASSRLSTDTQY
j_call: TRBJ2-7; v_call: TRBV5-1; d_call: .; cdr3_aa: ASSTTTVSYEQY
j_call: TRBJ2-7; v_call: TRBV29-1; d_call: TRBD2; cdr3_aa: SVEFSGTYEQY